This paragraph covers one T cell receptor (beta chain) sequence. No antigen is known for it. An end of the junction does not agree with germline; a read error may underlie this. Tagging with unique molecular identifiers was a feature of the TCR beta cDNA libraries. MiXCR, applied by TCRdb to the PCR reads, yields one record per CDR3 protein. The sample carries approximately 660,000 distinct CDR3 sequences, 55% to 60% recorded once. The data are from a study of post-analysis software for immune sequencing data. Whole-study findings and limits: Multiple sclerosis patients had significantly lower normalized Chao1 diversity than controls. Higher frequency in patients than in controls was seen for roughly five TRBV segments, with TRBV5-6, TRBV5-1 and TRBV20-1 among them.

Germline V gene sequence: CDR1 LGHNA, CDR2 YSLEER. The CDR3 runs to 14 residues. The receptor's source is a girl aged 2 to 9 with multiple sclerosis. The sample consisted of blood. This sequence joins TRBV4-3 and TRBJ2-1; D is uncertain. The CDR3 DNA sequence: TGCGCCAGCAACCAAGATAAGGTTTACAATGAGCAGTTCTTC. It codes for CASNQDKVYNEQFF.